One sample yielded the 28 T cell receptor beta chains listed below, sequenced in a study of high-grade serous ovarian cancer treatment subgroups. Tumor samples were obtained before definitive surgery or chemotherapy. The table came from immunoSEQ multiplex PCR; TCRdb's copy has only in-frame clones and leaves some out. In the table there are under 8,000 clones, 72% of which are singletons. Input material: tumor tissue. The receptors were gathered from a human donor with high-grade serous ovarian cancer.

The chain combines TRBV4-3 with TRBJ1-2; 7 bases are shared with TRBD1. Germline loops: CDR1 LGHNA, CDR2 YSLEER. The CDR3 runs to 17 residues. V shed 0 bases and J 4 bases; nucleotides not matched to a gene: 11. The CDR3 DNA reads TGCGCCAGCAGCCAAGAGGTCCGGTGGGGACAGTCCTATGGCTACACCTTC. Its translation: CASSQEVRWGQSYGYTF.

By its share, this clone is large. This chain joins TRBV9 and TRBJ2-7; possibly TRBD2 for D (6 bases). The CDR3 consists of 14 residues. CDR1 and CDR2 (germline): SGDLS, YYNGEE. The ends were cut back, 4 bases at V and 5 bases at J, with 16 bases in the middle. The CDR3 protein is CASSLTRFGNEQYF. The DNA of the CDR3 is TGTGCCAGCAGCCTGACTAGATTTGGAAACGAGCAGTACTTC.

This chain's CDR3 is CASSAPSGTSGRDEQFF. CDR3 sequence (DNA): TGTGCCAGTAGTGCTCCCTCCGGGACTAGCGGAAGGGATGAGCAGTTCTTC. The chain recombines TRBV19 with TRBJ2-1; the match to TRBD2 covers 11 bases. This CDR3 is built from 17 residues. V trimming: 5 bases; J trimming: 8 bases; junction bases outside the gene matches: 14. Germline V lookup: CDR1 LNHDA, CDR2 SQIVND (reference sequence). The entire variable domain, with the rest obtained from reference TRBV19 and TRBJ2-1, is as follows: DGGITQSPKYLFRKEGQNVTLSCEQNLNHDAMYWYRQDPGQGLRLIYYSQIVNDFQKGDIAEGYSVSREKKESFPLTVTSAQKNPTAFYLCASSAPSGTSGRDEQFFGPGTRLTVL.

This chain links TRBV14 with TRBJ2-1; 9 bases map to TRBD2. V was clipped by 2 bases and J by 2 bases; unmatched bases: 7. CDR1 is SGHDN and CDR2 is FVKESK in the germline V gene. This CDR3 is 17 amino acids long. The CDR3 bases are TGTGCCAGCAGCCAACTTGCGGGAGGGTTGGCCTACAATGAGCAGTTCTTC. Translation: CASSQLAGGLAYNEQFF.

This clone was seen only a few times. The same CDR3 arises from other DNA sequences in this sample as well. As DNA, the CDR3 is TGTGCCTGTACCGGGGAGTATAATTCACCCCTCCACTTT. Protein: CACTGEYNSPLHF. The chain recombines TRBV30 with TRBJ1-6; D is unclear. V lost 6 bases to trimming and J lost 4 bases, with 10 bases between them. The CDR3 totals 13 residues. The germline CDR1 and CDR2 sequences are GTSNPN and SVGIG (reference sequence).

V is TRBV27 and J is TRBJ2-5; the D is unclear. The germline CDR1 and CDR2 sequences are MNHEY and SMNVEV (reference sequence). V lost 5 bases, J lost 5 bases, and 18 bases lay in between. The CDR3 is made up of 15 amino acids. The CDR3 coding sequence is TGTGCCAGCAGTCGTCCCGGAGAAAGTTACGAGACCCAGTACTTC. It translates to CASSRPGESYETQYF.

V and J are TRBV19 and TRBJ2-7; tentatively, D is TRBD2 (6 bases). The V end lost 6 bases, the J end lost 2 bases, and 11 bases lay between the germline ends. Germline lookup yields CDR1 LNHDA and CDR2 SQIVND (reference sequence). The CDR3 is 13 amino acids. The CDR3: CASRGGATYEQYF. DNA for the CDR3: TGTGCCAGTAGGGGCGGGGCTACCTACGAGCAGTACTTC.

The chain recombines TRBV9 with TRBJ2-1, with D uncertain. Germline values: CDR1 SGDLS, CDR2 YYNGEE. CDR3 size: 16 residues. The germline V and J ends were trimmed by 4 bases and 2 bases, with 16 bases remaining between them. DNA for the CDR3: TGTGCCAGCAGCCCGATAGCCCACGGAACCTACAATGAGCAGTTCTTC. Translation gives CASSPIAHGTYNEQFF.

The chain has TRBV7-2 and TRBJ1-1; possible D gene TRBD1, 5 bases. V gave up 5 bases and J gave up 2 bases, with 15 bases separating them. CDR3 length equals 15 residues. Germline lookup yields CDR1 SGHTA and CDR2 FQGNSA. In DNA, the CDR3 is TGTGCCAGCAGCCGTTGGCAGGGTGGAAACACTGAAGCTTTCTTT. Amino acids: CASSRWQGGNTEAFF.

V usage is TRBV7-2 and J usage is TRBJ2-1; TRBD2 matches 7 bases. Germline V lookup: CDR1 SGHTA, CDR2 FQGNSA. Trimming took 1 base from V and 10 from J; bases not matched to a gene: 7. CDR3 length equals 14 residues. CDR3 DNA sequence: TGTGCCAGCAGCTTAGTGAGCGGGATGGGCGAGCAGTTCTTC. Its protein product is CASSLVSGMGEQFF.

The genes are TRBV18 and TRBJ1-1; TRBD1 is a possible D gene (6 bases). This CDR3 is 16 amino acids long. V gave up 0 bases and J gave up 1 base, with 12 bases separating them. Germline V CDR1 and CDR2: KGHSH, LQKENI. DNA for the CDR3: TGTGCCAGCTCACCACCGAACAGGGCGGGGAACACTGAAGCTTTCTTT. This translates into CASSPPNRAGNTEAFF.

About this clone itself: At one end, the junction sequence differs from germline, possibly due to a read error. The V and J genes are TRBV7-7 and TRBJ2-1; a possible D gene is TRBD1 (6 bases). Per germline, CDR1 SSHAT and CDR2 FNYEAQ (reference sequence). CDR3 length: 16 amino acids. Here the CDR3 reads CASSSKRTGSYNEQFF. The CDR3 DNA sequence: TGTGCTAGCAGCTCTAAGAGAACAGGGTCCTACAATGAGCAGTTCTTC.

This clone was observed a few times. The V call is TRBV27, the J call TRBJ2-7; 13 nucleotides line up with TRBD2. This CDR3 spans 15 amino acids. Looked up from germline, CDR1 is MNHEY and CDR2 is SMNVEV (reference sequence). V trimming: 6 bases; J trimming: 3 bases; junction bases outside the gene matches: 5. The CDR3: CASRPGTSGIYEQYF. DNA of the CDR3: TGTGCCAGCAGGCCCGGGACTAGCGGGATCTACGAGCAGTACTTC.

This sequence joins TRBV14 and TRBJ1-3; a possible D gene is TRBD1 (5 bases). V was shortened by 5 bases and J by 0 bases, with 8 bases between the two germline ends. The CDR3 covers 14 residues. From germline, CDR1 is SGHDN and CDR2 FVKESK. This CDR3 is CASSTGHSGNTIYF. Written as DNA, the CDR3 is TGTGCCAGCAGCACGGGGCACTCTGGAAACACCATATATTTT.

V usage is TRBV19 and J usage is TRBJ1-6; 7 bases line up with TRBD1. Germline loops: CDR1 LNHDA, CDR2 SQIVND (reference sequence). V dropped 6 bases and J dropped 8; count of bases not matched to a gene: 7. This CDR3 has 14 amino acids. This CDR3 reads CASREDRPYSPLHF. The CDR3 DNA reads as TGTGCCAGTAGAGAGGACAGGCCCTATTCACCCCTCCACTTT.

The gene calls are TRBV29-1 and TRBJ2-5; D may correspond to TRBD1 or TRBD2 (6 bases each). Germline V gene data show CDR1 as SQVTM and CDR2 as ANQGSEA. This CDR3 has 12 residues. Trimming removed 6 bases from V and 11 bases from J, with 19 bases in between. The CDR3 nucleotides read TGCAGCGTCTGGGGGGACACTACGTTGCAGTACTTC. Amino acids: CSVWGDTTLQYF.

The chain carries TRBV7-2 and TRBJ2-1, with 10 bases aligning to TRBD2. V shed 3 bases, J shed 4 bases, and the junction held 6 bases outside the gene matches. This CDR3 has 16 residues. The germline V gene has CDR1 SGHTA and CDR2 FQGNSA. As DNA, the CDR3 is TGTGCCAGCAGCTTTGCTAGCGGGAGAGGATACAATGAGCAGTTCTTC. This gives the protein CASSFASGRGYNEQFF. The full variable domain, rest sourced from reference TRBV7-2 and TRBJ2-1, is GAGVSQSPSNKVTEKGKDVELRCDPISGHTALYWYRQSLGQGLEFLIYFQGNSAPDKSGLPSDRFSAERTGGSVSTLTIQRTQQEDSAVYLCASSFASGRGYNEQFFGPGTRLTVL.

This chain uses TRBV29-1 with TRBJ2-7; possible D gene TRBD1, 6 bases. Germline V gene data show CDR1 as SQVTM and CDR2 as ANQGSEA. There are 13 residues in the CDR3. Trimming took off 6 bases at V and 0 bases at J, with 12 bases between the two ends. The CDR3 DNA follows: TGCAGCGTATTAACAGGGTCCTCCTACGAGCAGTACTTC. Protein sequence: CSVLTGSSYEQYF.

This chain connects TRBV6-6 to TRBJ2-1; maybe TRBD1 (5 bases). There are 14 residues in the CDR3. Germline values: CDR1 MNHNY, CDR2 SVGAGI (reference sequence). Trimming cost V 0 bases and J 6 bases, with 9 bases left between them. CDR3 loop: CASSYSAGPNEQFF. CDR3 sequence (DNA): TGTGCCAGCAGTTACTCGGCAGGGCCCAATGAGCAGTTCTTC.

A few counts support this clone. The chain recombines TRBV9 with TRBJ2-7; 8 bases are a match to TRBD1. Per the germline V gene, CDR1 is SGDLS and CDR2 is YYNGEE. Trimming cost V 5 bases and J 5 bases; bases outside gene matches: 9. This CDR3 has 14 amino acids. The CDR3 sequence: CASSPQGALDEQYF. The CDR3 bases are TGTGCCAGCAGTCCCCAGGGGGCTCTCGACGAGCAGTACTTC.

V and J are TRBV6-5 and TRBJ1-5; D ambiguous. Germline CDR1 MNHEY, CDR2 SVGAGI. CDR3 length: 15 amino acids. V lost 0 bases and J 6 bases, leaving 12 bases between the germline ends. The CDR3 loop is CASSYSGSGSQPQHF. The CDR3 DNA is TGTGCCAGCAGTTACTCCGGGAGTGGCAGTCAGCCCCAGCATTTT.

This chain uses TRBV19 with TRBJ2-7, with D uncertain. Germline V CDR1 and CDR2: LNHDA, SQIVND (reference sequence). V was pared by 2 bases and J by 4 bases, with 9 bases between. The CDR3 has 13 residues. CDR3 in amino acids: CASSIFQGYEQYF. DNA for the CDR3: TGTGCCAGTAGTATATTCCAAGGTTACGAGCAGTACTTC.

This clone has more than one count but fewer than ten. CDR3 residues: CSAQQGQGPDTQYF. The CDR3 nucleotides read TGCAGCGCCCAGCAAGGACAGGGTCCAGATACGCAGTATTTT. V gene TRBV29-1 combines with J gene TRBJ2-3; 8 nucleotides match TRBD1. CDR1 is SQVTM, CDR2 ANQGSEA, per germline. V lost 7 bases, J lost 4 bases, and 10 bases stayed unmatched. The CDR3 is made up of 14 amino acids.

The rearrangement links TRBV18 to TRBJ1-1, with 9 nucleotides matching TRBD1. V was clipped by 0 bases and J by 5 bases; unmatched bases: 4. This CDR3 has 15 residues. CDR1 is KGHSH and CDR2 is LQKENI in the germline V gene. CDR3 sequence (DNA): TGTGCCAGCTCACCACCAAACAGGGGGCGAACTGAAGCTTTCTTT. Translated: CASSPPNRGRTEAFF.

The chain combines TRBV14 with TRBJ2-1, with D perhaps TRBD2 (5 bases). Germline assignment: CDR1 SGHDN and CDR2 FVKESK. The V gene lost 0 bases and the J gene lost 4 bases, with 19 bases spanning the gap. There are 18 residues in the CDR3. CDR3 in DNA: TGTGCCAGCAGCCAAGATCTAGCTTCCTACGGTCTGTACAATGAGCAGTTCTTC. Amino acid sequence: CASSQDLASYGLYNEQFF. The variable domain in full, with the rest retrieved from reference TRBV14 and TRBJ2-1, is EAGVTQFPSHSVIEKGQTVTLRCDPISGHDNLYWYRRVMGKEIKFLLHFVKESKQDESGMPNNRFLAERTGGTYSTLKVQPAELEDSGVYFCASSQDLASYGLYNEQFFGPGTRLTVL.

The V call is TRBV6-6, the J call TRBJ1-4; D is unclear. The V gene lost 8 bases and the J gene lost 8 bases, with 21 bases spanning the gap. CDR1 and CDR2 (germline): MNHNY, SVGAGI (reference sequence). The CDR3 spans 15 residues. The CDR3 coding sequence is TGTGCCAGCCTACCAAGGTCCCAACGATCAGAAAAACTGTTTTTT. Translating it yields CASLPRSQRSEKLFF.

V gene TRBV12-5 combines with J gene TRBJ1-1, with no clear D. Trimming removed 1 base at V and 3 bases at J, with 6 bases between. Germline V lookup: CDR1 LGHNT, CDR2 FRNRAP. This CDR3 is 13 amino acids long. The CDR3 coding sequence is TGTGCTAGTGGTTTGGGGTGGGACACTGAAGCTTTCTTT. It codes for CASGLGWDTEAFF.

CDR3 in DNA: TGTGCCAGCAGCTTAGTTGCGGGACTAGATACGCAGTATTTT. The encoded protein is CASSLVAGLDTQYF. The V and J genes are TRBV13 and TRBJ2-3; TRBD2 is a possible D gene (6 bases). Germline CDR1 is PRHDT and CDR2 is FYEKMQ (reference sequence). This CDR3 has 14 residues. V shed 1 base and J shed 5 bases, with 10 bases lying between them.